These T cell receptor beta chains were read from a single sample in a study of OX40 agonist ivuxolimab in advanced cancers. Sequencing used immunoSEQ multiplex PCR; TCRdb keeps in-frame clones, though not all of them. Of around 76,000 clones in the sample, over 85% were seen once. Sequenced material: CD4+ or CD8+ T cells sorted from blood, taken in a trial of the OX40 agonist ivuxolimab. These receptors all stem from an adult with an advanced solid tumor such as melanoma, head and neck, liver or kidney cancer. CDR3s include the opening cysteine and the closing phenylalanine or tryptophan. The D gene is left open where the match is weak. Clone size is given for some rows only: seen once, a few or many times, or a class if the clone is expanded.

J gene	D gene	clone size	V gene	CDR3 protein	CDR3 DNA
TRBJ1-4	NA	NA	TRBV4-1	CASSRAGTRIEKLFF	TGCGCCAGCAGCCGGGCGGGGACCAGAATTGAAAAACTGTTTTTT
TRBJ1-1	NA	NA	TRBV6-5	CASSYVQGGTEAFF	TGTGCCAGCAGTTACGTCCAGGGTGGCACTGAAGCTTTCTTT
TRBJ2-5	NA	once	TRBV11-3	CASSLGFGGAETQYF	TGTGCCAGCAGCTTAGGCTTTGGGGGGGCAGAGACCCAGTACTTC
TRBJ1-4	NA	NA	TRBV6-5	CASSYGDPYEKLFF	TGTGCCAGCAGTTACGGCGATCCTTATGAAAAACTGTTTTTT
TRBJ1-2	NA	NA	TRBV9	CASSPPTVNYGYTF	TGTGCCAGCAGCCCACCGACCGTTAACTATGGCTACACCTTC
TRBJ1-5	NA	NA	TRBV5-6	CASSLGDQPQHF	TGTGCCAGCAGCTTGGGTGATCAGCCCCAGCATTTT
TRBJ1-4	NA	NA	TRBV4-1	CASSLSTGGEKLFF	TGCGCCAGCAGCCTCTCTACCGGCGGGGAAAAACTGTTTTTT
TRBJ1-2	NA	NA	TRBV4-3	CASSPGVSDYGYTF	TGCGCCAGCAGTCCGGGGGTGTCGGACTATGGCTACACCTTC
TRBJ1-5	NA	NA	TRBV5-5	CASSSAGERQPQHF	TGTGCCAGCAGCTCGGCAGGGGAACGACAGCCCCAGCATTTT
TRBJ2-7	TRBD2	NA	TRBV10-2	CASSGGGNYEQYF	TGCGCCAGCAGTGGGGGGGGGAACTACGAGCAGTACTTC
TRBJ2-7	TRBD1	once	TRBV7-2	CASSLGPRGQGLSYEQYF	TGTGCCAGCAGCTTAGGGCCTAGGGGGCAGGGTTTGTCCTACGAGCAGTACTTC
TRBJ1-5	TRBD1	NA	TRBV27	CASSLSTGVNQPQHF	TGTGCCAGCAGTTTATCGACAGGGGTGAATCAGCCCCAGCATTTT
TRBJ2-7	TRBD1	once	TRBV4-3	CASSQVVGTGTYEQYF	TGCGCCAGCAGCCAAGTGGTCGGGACAGGGACCTACGAGCAGTACTTC
TRBJ1-1	NA	NA	TRBV9	CASSLRGGNTEAFF	TGTGCCAGCAGCCTCCGTGGGGGGAACACTGAAGCTTTCTTT
TRBJ1-1	NA	NA	TRBV7-6	CASRLDGVNTEAFF	TGTGCCAGCCGCCTGGACGGGGTGAACACTGAAGCTTTCTTT
TRBJ2-7	TRBD1	NA	TRBV19	CASSSGTGGYEQYF	TGTGCCAGTAGTAGCGGGACAGGAGGCTACGAGCAGTACTTC
TRBJ1-1	NA	few	TRBV9	CASSGGYTEAFF	TGTGCCAGCAGCGGAGGCTACACTGAAGCTTTCTTT
TRBJ1-2	TRBD1	NA	TRBV5-1	CASSLGQGRRDGYTF	TGCGCCAGCAGCTTGGGACAGGGACGAAGGGATGGCTACACCTTC
TRBJ1-1	NA	NA	TRBV11-2	CASSLGSVGITEAFF	TGTGCCAGCAGCTTAGGTTCGGTGGGGATTACTGAAGCTTTCTTT
TRBJ2-6	TRBD1	NA	TRBV7-8	CASSLSKQGFSGANVLTF	TGTGCCAGCAGCTTATCCAAACAGGGGTTCTCTGGGGCCAACGTCCTGACTTTC
TRBJ2-5	NA	NA	TRBV12-5	CASGLGGRAFQETQYF	TGTGCTAGTGGTTTGGGGGGCAGGGCCTTCCAAGAGACCCAGTACTTC
TRBJ2-7	NA	NA	TRBV18	CASSPRGGAIIGSSYEQYF	TGTGCCAGCTCACCACGGGGGGGGGCGATCATTGGTAGCTCCTACGAGCAGTACTTC
TRBJ2-3	NA	once	TRBV27	CASSFWGSTDTQYF	TGTGCCAGCAGTTTCTGGGGCTCCACAGATACGCAGTATTTT
TRBJ2-7	TRBD1	NA	TRBV19	CASNGLRDSYYEQYF	TGTGCCAGTAACGGTCTCAGGGACAGCTACTACGAGCAGTACTTC